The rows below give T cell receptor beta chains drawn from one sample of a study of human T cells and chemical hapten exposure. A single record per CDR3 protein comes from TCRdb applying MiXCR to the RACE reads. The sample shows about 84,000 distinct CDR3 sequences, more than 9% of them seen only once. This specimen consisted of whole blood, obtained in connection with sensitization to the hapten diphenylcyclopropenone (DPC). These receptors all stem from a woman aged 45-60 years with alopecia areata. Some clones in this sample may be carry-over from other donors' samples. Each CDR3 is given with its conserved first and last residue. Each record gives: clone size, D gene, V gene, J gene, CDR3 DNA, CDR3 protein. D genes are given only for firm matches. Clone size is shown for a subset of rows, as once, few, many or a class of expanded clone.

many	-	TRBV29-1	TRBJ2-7	TGCAGCGTTCTCAGACCCTCCTCCTACGAGCAGTACTTC	CSVLRPSSYEQYF
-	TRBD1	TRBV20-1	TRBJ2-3	TGCAGTGCTAGAGTTCGACAGGGGGTGACAGATACGCAGTATTTT	CSARVRQGVTDTQYF
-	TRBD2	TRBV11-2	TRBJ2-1	TGTGCCAGCAGCTTAGAGGGGACTAGCAACTACAATGAGCAGTTCTTC	CASSLEGTSNYNEQFF
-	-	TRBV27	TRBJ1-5	TGTGCCAGCAGGCCCGCCGAGGGGCGTTCTCAGCCCCAGCATTTT	CASRPAEGRSQPQHF
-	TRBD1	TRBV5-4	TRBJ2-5	TGTGCCAGCAGCACCGGGACAGGGGACCCCAGACTCTTCTTC	CASSTGTGDPRLFF
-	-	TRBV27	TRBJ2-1	TGTGCCAGCAGTTTAGACTTCCGGAGCTCCTACAATGAGCAGTTCTTC	CASSLDFRSSYNEQFF
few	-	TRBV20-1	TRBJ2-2	TGCAGTGTTTCGTCGACCGGGGAGCTGTTTTTT	CSVSSTGELFF
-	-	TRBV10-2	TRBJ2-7	TGCGCCAGCAGCCAGGGGTTCTACGAGCAGTACTTC	CASSQGFYEQYF
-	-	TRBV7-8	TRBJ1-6	TGTGCCAGCAGCTTGAGGGCCAAAAGGGGTAATTCACCCCTCCACTTT	CASSLRAKRGNSPLHF
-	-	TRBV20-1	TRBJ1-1	TGCAGTGCCACGGCAACGGGGGAAGAAGCTTTCTTT	CSATATGEEAFF
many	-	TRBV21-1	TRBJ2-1	TGTGCCAGCAGCAAAGTTCGGCAGGGCGGGTTCTTC	CASSKVRQGGFF
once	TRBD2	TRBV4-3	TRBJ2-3	TGCGCCAGCAGCCAAGCGGGAGGAATAGATACGCAGTATTTT	CASSQAGGIDTQYF
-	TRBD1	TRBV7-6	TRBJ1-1	TGTGCCAGCAGCCCCGGGACAGGGGCCAACCACGGTGAAGCTTTCTTT	CASSPGTGANHGEAFF
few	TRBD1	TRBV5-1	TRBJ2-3	TGCGCCAGCAGCGGGGACAGTAGCACAGATACGCAGTATTTT	CASSGDSSTDTQYF
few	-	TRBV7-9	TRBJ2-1	TGTGCCAGCAGCTTTTCAGGGACGGATGAGCAGTTCTTC	CASSFSGTDEQFF
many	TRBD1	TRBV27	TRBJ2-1	TGTGCCAGCAGGTCTGGACAGGGGACCTACAATGAGCAGTTCTTC	CASRSGQGTYNEQFF
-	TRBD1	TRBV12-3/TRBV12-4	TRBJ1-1	TGTGCCAGCAGTCCGACGCGGGACAGGGGGCTAATGAACACTGAAGCTTTCTTT	CASSPTRDRGLMNTEAFF
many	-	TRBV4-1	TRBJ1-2	TGCGCCAGCAGCCAAGATCGTCTCCACGTCGCCTTC	CASSQDRLHVAF
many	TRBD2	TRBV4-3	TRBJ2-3	TGCGCCAGCAGCCCTCGGACTAGCGGACCCTTCACAGATACGCAGTATTTT	CASSPRTSGPFTDTQYF
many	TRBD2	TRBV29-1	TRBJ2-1	TGCAGCGTTGAGGCTAGCGGGAGTTACAATGAGCAGTTCTTC	CSVEASGSYNEQFF
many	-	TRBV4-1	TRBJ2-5	TGCGCCAGCAGCCAGGACCGGACCGGACAGCCGAGACAAGAGACCCAGTACTTC	CASSQDRTGQPRQETQYF
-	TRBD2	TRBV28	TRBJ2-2	TGTGCCGGAAATAGCGGGAGGGCCCCCGGGGAGCTGTTTTTT	CAGNSGRAPGELFF
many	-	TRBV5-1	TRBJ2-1	TGCGCCAGCAGCTTCGGGAACTCCTACAATGAGCAGTTCTTC	CASSFGNSYNEQFF
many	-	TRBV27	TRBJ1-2	TGTGCCAGCAGTCCAACTAGGACCTATGGCTACACCTTC	CASSPTRTYGYTF
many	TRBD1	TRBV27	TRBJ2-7	TGTGCCAGCAGTTTTAAGGGGACAGGGCCACAATACGAGCAGTACTTC	CASSFKGTGPQYEQYF
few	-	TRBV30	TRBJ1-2	TGTGCCTGGAGTGTAGGACATCGGAATGGCTACACCTTC	CAWSVGHRNGYTF
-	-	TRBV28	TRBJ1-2	TGTGCCAGCAGTTTACTGGCAGGGTTGGATCTGCGGGGCTACACCTTC	CASSLLAGLDLRGYTF
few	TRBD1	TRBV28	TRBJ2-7	TGTGCCAGCAGTTTACAGGACAGGGACTACGAGCAGTACTTC	CASSLQDRDYEQYF
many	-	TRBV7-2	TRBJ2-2	TGTGCCAGCAGCTTAGGTCGACGCCTACAGGGGAACACCGGGGAGCTGTTTTTT	CASSLGRRLQGNTGELFF
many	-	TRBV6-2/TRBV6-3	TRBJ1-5	TGTGCCAGCAGGGGTCATTTGGGAGGGGATCGTAGCAATCAGCCCCAGCATTTT	CASRGHLGGDRSNQPQHF
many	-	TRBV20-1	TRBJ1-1	TGCAGTGCTAGAGTAATAAGGGGAAGCACTGAAGCTTTCTTT	CSARVIRGSTEAFF
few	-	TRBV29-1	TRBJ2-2	TGCAGCGTTGGTTCCAAATCTATGGCGAACACCGGGGAGCTGTTTTTT	CSVGSKSMANTGELFF
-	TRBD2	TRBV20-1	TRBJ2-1	TGCAGTGCTAGACTGGCGGGAGTTTATGAGCAGTTCTTC	CSARLAGVYEQFF
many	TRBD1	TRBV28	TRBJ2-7	TGTGCCAGCAGTTCCCCCGACAGGGGGGGTGAGCAGTACTTC	CASSSPDRGGEQYF
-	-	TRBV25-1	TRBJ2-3	TGTGCCAGCAGTGAAATCAGGGCAGATACGCAGTATTTT	CASSEIRADTQYF
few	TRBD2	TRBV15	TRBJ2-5	TGTGCCACCAGCGAACCGGGGGGGCGAGAGACCCAGTACTTC	CATSEPGGRETQYF
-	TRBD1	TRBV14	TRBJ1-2	TGTGCCAGCAGCCAAGAGCACAGGGGTGATGGCTACACCTTC	CASSQEHRGDGYTF
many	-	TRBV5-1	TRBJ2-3	TGCGCCAGCAGCTTGGGGGGGACTAGCACAGATACGCAGTATTTT	CASSLGGTSTDTQYF
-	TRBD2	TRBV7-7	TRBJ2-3	TGTGCCAGCAGCACGGGACTAGCGGTACCTAGCACAGATACGCAGTATTTT	CASSTGLAVPSTDTQYF
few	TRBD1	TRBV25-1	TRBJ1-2	TGTGCCAGCAGTGGGGTACAGGGGAATGGCTACACCTTC	CASSGVQGNGYTF
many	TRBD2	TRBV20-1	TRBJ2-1	TGCAGTGCTCCCGAATATAGGACTAGCGGGAGCTCCTACAATGAGCAGTTCTTC	CSAPEYRTSGSSYNEQFF
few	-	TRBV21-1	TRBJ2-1	TGTGCCAGCGACCAAATCCGGGACAGGCCGGCCGATGAGCAGTTCTTC	CASDQIRDRPADEQFF
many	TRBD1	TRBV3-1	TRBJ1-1	TGTGCCAGCAGCCAAGGGGGACAGGGGGACACTGAAGCTTTCTTT	CASSQGGQGDTEAFF
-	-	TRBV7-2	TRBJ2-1	TGTGCCAGCAGCTTAGTAGGTAGCGGTCACAATGAGCAGTTCTTC	CASSLVGSGHNEQFF
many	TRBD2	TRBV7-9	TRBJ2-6	TGTGCCAGCAGCCCTGTCTCCCCCGGGACTAGCGGGAGACGGCCTGGGGCCAACGTCCTGACTTTC	CASSPVSPGTSGRRPGANVLTF
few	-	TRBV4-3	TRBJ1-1	TGCGCCAGCAGCCAAGAACTCCAGGGCGGTACTGAAGCTTTCTTT	CASSQELQGGTEAFF
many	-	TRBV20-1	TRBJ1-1	TGCAGTGCCTCAACGATACAGGGCAGGAACACTGAAGCTTTCTTT	CSASTIQGRNTEAFF
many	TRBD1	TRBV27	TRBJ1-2	TGTGCCAGCAGCCTCCACAGAGGGGGCGAAAGCTATGGCTACACCTTC	CASSLHRGGESYGYTF
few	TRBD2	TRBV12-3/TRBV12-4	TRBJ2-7	TGTGCCAGCAGGTTGACTAGCGGTGCATCCTACGAGCAGTACTTC	CASRLTSGASYEQYF
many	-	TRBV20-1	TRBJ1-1	TGCAGTGTCCCAAGTCCGATGAACACTGAAGCTTTCTTT	CSVPSPMNTEAFF